This T cell receptor (beta chain) is from a study of shared clonotypes between healthy human individuals. Across the study: The donor group consisted of a couple of women and three men, aged 18 to 49.

Study-wide findings and caveats: Memory subsets generally showed lower estimated richness than naive subsets. The generation probabilities recorded for non-shared clonotypes fell below those of clonotypes shared by all four donors.

With respect to this clone: No antigen is known for it.

The protocol was immunoSEQ multiplex PCR, while the TCRdb copy is restricted to in-frame clones and leaves out a portion. The sample includes some 2.1 million clones, 85% to 95% seen only once; the top ten take 0.13%. Donation came from healthy HIV-negative adults that had no recent acute infections or vaccinations. V lost 6 bases to trimming and J lost 5 bases, with 20 bases between them. Germline V CDR1 and CDR2: LNHDA, SQIVND (reference sequence). The CDR3 consists of 15 residues. The V call is TRBV19, the J call TRBJ2-7; D is uncertain. The receptor comes from a man aged 18 to 29 in good health. Sequenced input: naive CD4+ T cells sorted from blood. Subset indicated: CD45RA+ positively selected. This CDR3 is CASSLLLAGVHEQYF. In DNA, the CDR3 is TGTGCCAGTAGCCTCCTTTTGGCAGGCGTCCACGAGCAGTACTTC.